The subject of this entry is one T cell receptor (beta chain). The data derive from a study of blood T cell repertoires in COVID-19. Study-level information: Sites across the United States, Italy and Spain contributed samples from acute and convalescent COVID-19.

Original handling: Using reference gene primer amplification, nucleated cell counts were estimated. Assay used: immunoSEQ multiplex PCR; TCRdb lists only in-frame clones, some missing. That table is the source of V, J and clone size, and D and trimming were worked out from the DNA. The sample carries hundreds of thousands of clones, 70% to 85% recorded once. This CDR3 has 11 residues. The V and J ends lost 7 bases and 8 bases, in that order; junction bases with no gene match: 3. The germline V gene has CDR1 SNHLY and CDR2 FYNNEI. The chain carries TRBV2 and TRBJ1-2; TRBD1 aligns across 8 bases. Source material: peripheral blood. The sequence came from a woman of 80 years or more with acute or convalescent COVID-19. CDR3 coding DNA: TGTGCCAGCACAACAGGGGGAGGCTACACCTTC. This gives the protein CASTTGGGYTF.